One and the same sample provided the 31 T cell receptor beta chains below, sequenced in a study of OX40 agonist ivuxolimab in advanced cancers. Some clones are missing from TCRdb's copy, which holds only in-frame ones; the method was immunoSEQ multiplex PCR. The sample yields about 27,000 clones, almost 90% seen once. Sequenced material: CD4+ or CD8+ T cells sorted from blood, taken in a trial of the OX40 agonist ivuxolimab. The receptors shown here come from an adult with an advanced solid tumor such as melanoma, head and neck, liver or kidney cancer.

CDR3 residues: CASAREGDWRNEQFF. As DNA, the CDR3 is TGTGCCAGCGCACGGGAGGGGGACTGGAGGAATGAGCAGTTCTTC. The rearrangement joins TRBV25-1 to TRBJ2-1; 8 positions agree with TRBD2. V lost 8 bases, J lost 7 bases, and 13 bases stayed unmatched. The CDR3 contains 15 residues. The germline V gene encodes CDR1 MGHDK and CDR2 SYGVNS.

The chain links TRBV19 to TRBJ2-1; TRBD1 or TRBD2 may be the D gene (5 bases each). The CDR3 totals 16 residues. In germline, CDR1 is LNHDA, CDR2 SQIVND (reference sequence). Trimming took off 1 base at V and 5 bases at J, with 15 bases between the two ends. The CDR3 region is CASSIGGGRENNEQFF. In nucleotides, the CDR3 is TGTGCCAGTAGTATAGGGGGTGGCAGGGAGAACAATGAGCAGTTCTTC.

V is TRBV6-1 and J is TRBJ2-7, with TRBD2 matching 12 bases. J lost 3 bases, V lost 6 bases, and 6 bases had no gene match. This CDR3 has 15 residues. Germline assignment: CDR1 MNHNS and CDR2 SASEGT. Written as DNA, the CDR3 is TGTGCCAGCAGCCAAACTAGCGGGGGGTACTACGAGCAGTACTTC. Protein product: CASSQTSGGYYEQYF.

About this clone: One end of the junction varies from germline; a read error may be responsible. This CDR3 reads CASSLSFSYEQYF. The CDR3 DNA is TGTGCCAGCAGTCTATCCTTCTCCTACGAGCAGTACTTC. This sequence joins TRBV27 and TRBJ2-7; no clear D. The CDR3 consists of 13 residues. Germline-derived CDR1 and CDR2 are MNHEY and SMNVEV (reference sequence).

The rearrangement joins TRBV9 to TRBJ2-5; D might be TRBD2 (7 bases). The CDR3 has 16 amino acids. The germline V and J ends were trimmed by 4 bases and 5 bases, with 21 bases remaining between them. Germline V gene sequence: CDR1 SGDLS, CDR2 YYNGEE. CDR3 DNA sequence: TGTGCCAGCAGCCCCAATCTCCAGGGGACTACGGAGACCCAGTACTTC. Translating it yields CASSPNLQGTTETQYF.

The chain recombines TRBV9 with TRBJ1-1; a weak D match, TRBD1 (5 bases). CDR1 SGDLS and CDR2 YYNGEE come from the germline V gene. The CDR3 extends over 14 amino acids. V was clipped by 2 bases and J by 3 bases, with 11 bases between them. CDR3 bases: TGTGCCAGCAGCGTCAGGTTAGGGGACACTGAAGCTTTCTTT. Translating it yields CASSVRLGDTEAFF.

V is TRBV4-2 and J is TRBJ1-2; D ambiguous. The CDR3 is 15 residues long. V was shortened by 5 bases and J by 6 bases, with 19 bases between the two germline ends. CDR1 and CDR2 from the germline V gene are LGHNA and YNFKEQ. This chain's CDR3 is CASSLVSGVEDGYTF. The CDR3 nucleotides read TGTGCCAGCAGCTTGGTGTCCGGGGTCGAAGATGGCTACACCTTC.

The chain joins TRBV5-4 to TRBJ2-1; D ambiguous. V gave up 4 bases and J gave up 10 bases, with 15 bases separating them. This CDR3 has 13 amino acids. Germline values: CDR1 SGHNT, CDR2 YYREEE (reference sequence). The CDR3 nucleotides read TGTGCCAGCAGCCCCTTAACCCGGACCGAGCAGTTCTTC. This sequence encodes CASSPLTRTEQFF. The full variable domain, rest sourced from reference TRBV5-4 and TRBJ2-1, is ETGVTQSPTHLIKTRGQQVTLRCSSQSGHNTVSWYQQALGQGPQFIFQYYREEENGRGNFPPRFSGLQFPNYSSELNVNALELDDSALYLCASSPLTRTEQFFGPGTRLTVL.

For this clone: One end of the junction is discordant with germline, which a read error may explain. Other nucleotide sequences from this sample produce the same CDR3. The chain couples TRBV4-1 to TRBJ2-5; 9 nucleotides match TRBD1. There are 18 residues in the CDR3. Per the germline V gene, CDR1 is MGHRA and CDR2 is YSYEKL. CDR3 amino acids: CASSQRADRGWGQETQYF. CDR3 DNA: TGCGCCAGCAGCCAAAGAGCGGACAGGGGATGGGGCCAAGAGACTCAGTACTTC.

The chain combines TRBV7-9 with TRBJ1-1; TRBD1 matches 8 bases. Germline V gene data show CDR1 as SEHNR and CDR2 as FQNEAQ (reference sequence). The CDR3 runs to 17 residues. Unmatched junction bases numbered 14, after V lost 3 bases and J lost 5 bases. The CDR3 DNA reads TGTGCCAGCAGCTTCAGGGGGCAATTGGGTTCGGGGACTGAAGCTTTCTTT. Protein sequence: CASSFRGQLGSGTEAFF.

The chain couples TRBV9 to TRBJ2-5; no reliable D call. The DNA end is more similar to TRBJ2-7, so the J call may be wrong. This CDR3 is 16 amino acids long. In germline, CDR1 is SGDLS, CDR2 YYNGEE. The CDR3 is CASSVADGSDSYEQYF. The CDR3 nucleotides read TGTGCCAGCAGCGTAGCGGACGGCTCCGACTCCTACGAGCAGTACTTC.

This clone qualifies as medium-sized. The V gene is TRBV4-1, the J gene TRBJ2-7; 10 nucleotides match TRBD2. This CDR3 is 15 amino acids long. Germline V gene sequence: CDR1 MGHRA, CDR2 YSYEKL. The trim removed 1 base at V and 3 bases at J, leaving 3 bases unmatched. CDR3 in DNA: TGCGCCAGCAGCCAAGTGTCTAGCGGGAGCTACGAGCAGTACTTC. Protein product: CASSQVSSGSYEQYF.

The chain recombines TRBV9 with TRBJ2-2, with D possibly TRBD1 on 6 matching bases. The CDR3 has 15 amino acids. Germline CDR1 is SGDLS and CDR2 is YYNGEE. The ends were cut back, 2 bases at V and 3 bases at J, with 11 bases in the middle. The CDR3 loop is CASSVYRDHTGELFF. CDR3 bases: TGTGCCAGCAGCGTCTACAGGGACCACACCGGGGAGCTGTTTTTT.

J is TRBJ2-7 and V is TRBV2; D is perhaps TRBD2 (6 bases). There are 14 residues in the CDR3. V gave up 6 bases and J gave up 3 bases, with 15 bases separating them. Germline lookup yields CDR1 SNHLY and CDR2 FYNNEI. The CDR3, as DNA: TGTGCCAGCAGGGGAACAGCGGGTGACTACGAGCAGTACTTC. This encodes CASRGTAGDYEQYF.

The chain has TRBV7-9 and TRBJ2-1; D is undetermined. Germline V gives CDR1 SEHNR, CDR2 FQNEAQ (reference sequence). The CDR3 spans 16 residues. V lost 1 base and J 0 bases, leaving 10 bases between the germline ends. The CDR3 DNA reads TGTGCCAGCAGCTTAGGTATTGGCAGCTCCTACAATGAGCAGTTCTTC. It translates to CASSLGIGSSYNEQFF.

This clone was seen a handful of times. This chain joins TRBV15 and TRBJ1-1; D is unclear. The V gene's germline CDR1 is LNHNV and CDR2 YYDKDF (reference sequence). The CDR3 runs to 13 residues. V was shortened by 0 bases and J by 0 bases, with 2 bases between the two germline ends. The CDR3 loop is CATSRDLNTEAFF. In DNA form, the CDR3 reads TGTGCCACCAGCAGAGATCTGAACACTGAAGCTTTCTTT.

The chain joins TRBV27 to TRBJ2-1, with TRBD2 as a possible D gene (5 bases). Germline loops: CDR1 MNHEY, CDR2 SMNVEV (reference sequence). The CDR3 is made up of 14 amino acids. V was pared by 2 bases and J by 5 bases, with 10 bases between. The CDR3 DNA follows: TGTGCCAGCAGTTTAGGAGGCGCCAACAATGAGCAGTTCTTC. Amino acid sequence: CASSLGGANNEQFF.

J is TRBJ2-5 and V is TRBV5-6; 7 bases match TRBD1. The CDR3 totals 14 residues. V was clipped by 4 bases and J by 2 bases; unmatched bases: 5. CDR1 SGHDT and CDR2 YYEEEE come from the germline V gene. The CDR3 is CASSIQGTQETQYF. CDR3 DNA sequence: TGTGCCAGCAGCATACAGGGGACGCAAGAGACCCAGTACTTC.

This chain links TRBV9 with TRBJ2-3; D remains ambiguous. The CDR3 runs to 11 residues. V lost 3 bases and J lost 2, with 1 base in between. From germline, CDR1 is SGDLS and CDR2 YYNGEE. The CDR3 nucleotides read TGTGCCAGCAGCGACACAGATACGCAGTATTTT. It specifies CASSDTDTQYF.

V gene TRBV30 combines with J gene TRBJ1-2; D may be TRBD1 (5 bases). The CDR3 contains 13 residues. The V and J ends lost 2 bases and 6 bases respectively, with 13 bases between them. The germline V gene encodes CDR1 GTSNPN and CDR2 SVGIG (reference sequence). The CDR3, as DNA: TGTGCCTGGAGTCCCCAGGGACTGAATGGCTACACCTTC. Translated: CAWSPQGLNGYTF.

The chain uses TRBV7-6 and TRBJ2-7, with 10 bases that match TRBD1. V gave up 6 bases and J gave up 7 bases; unmatched junction bases: 6. Per germline, CDR1 SGHVS and CDR2 FNYEAQ. This CDR3 spans 13 amino acids. CDR3 nucleotide sequence: TGTGCCAGCAGTCATGGGACAGGGGAAGAGCAGTACTTC. Amino acid sequence: CASSHGTGEEQYF.

The chain carries TRBV7-2 and TRBJ2-7; D possibly corresponds to TRBD1 (6 bases). This CDR3 region has 13 residues. Trimming took 4 bases from V and 2 from J, leaving 9 bases between them. Germline values: CDR1 SGHTA, CDR2 FQGNSA. CDR3 sequence (DNA): TGTGCCAGCAGCTCGGCAGGGGCCTACGAGCAGTACTTC. Protein product: CASSSAGAYEQYF.

Here the CDR3 reads CASSLKGALGANVLTF. CDR3 DNA sequence: TGTGCCAGCAGCTTGAAGGGGGCGCTTGGGGCCAACGTCCTGACTTTC. This chain connects TRBV5-4 to TRBJ2-6; 7 bases map to TRBD1. This CDR3 has 16 residues. V gave up 1 base and J gave up 3 bases; unmatched junction bases: 4. The V gene's germline CDR1 is SGHNT and CDR2 YYREEE (reference sequence).

The rearrangement uses TRBV5-1 and TRBJ2-7; a possible D gene is TRBD1 (5 bases). Germline V gene sequence: CDR1 SGHRS, CDR2 YFSETQ. Deletions cut 6 bases from V and 6 bases from J, with 16 bases between. The CDR3 has 13 amino acids. The CDR3 DNA is TGCGCCAGCAATCCCCCTGGGGCAGGCGAGCAGTACTTC. As protein: CASNPPGAGEQYF.

The V and J genes are TRBV25-1 and TRBJ2-3; maybe TRBD2 (5 bases). V was shortened by 10 bases and J by 2 bases, with 13 bases between the two germline ends. This CDR3 has 13 amino acids. Germline CDR1 and CDR2: MGHDK and SYGVNS. CDR3 residues: CATKWGVTDTQYF. The CDR3 DNA reads TGTGCCACCAAATGGGGAGTCACAGATACGCAGTATTTT.

For the CDR3, the DNA is TGTGCCAGCAGCGGCTCCGGGACAGAGCTTTTGAACACTGAAGCTTTCTTT. This translates into CASSGSGTELLNTEAFF. The rearrangement joins TRBV7-6 to TRBJ1-1; TRBD1 matches at 7 bases. J gave up 0 bases and V 5 bases, and 12 bases lay outside the gene matches. The V gene's germline CDR1 is SGHVS and CDR2 FNYEAQ. The CDR3 spans 17 residues. Supplemented by reference TRBV7-6 and TRBJ1-1, the full variable domain reads GAGVSQSPRYKVTKRGQDVALRCDPISGHVSLYWYRQALGQGPEFLTYFNYEAQQDKSGLPNDRFSAERPEGSISTLTIQRTEQRDSAMYRCASSGSGTELLNTEAFFGQGTRLTVV.

V and J are TRBV28 and TRBJ1-4; tentative D call: TRBD1 (5 bases). V was cut by 6 bases and J by 8 bases, with 13 bases left in between. The CDR3 consists of 13 residues. Germline V gives CDR1 MDHEN, CDR2 SYDVKM. The CDR3 sequence is CASSRGTGEKLFF. The CDR3 nucleotides are TGTGCCAGCAGCCGAGGGACCGGGGAAAAACTGTTTTTT.

The chain joins TRBV7-2 to TRBJ1-2; a weak D match, TRBD1 (5 bases). The V end was cut by 4 bases, the J end by 0 bases, with 12 bases between. Germline CDR1 reads SGHTA; CDR2 reads FQGNSA. This CDR3 is 15 amino acids long. The CDR3 nucleotides are TGTGCCAGCAGCTACGGACGGGACCCTAACTATGGCTACACCTTC. It codes for CASSYGRDPNYGYTF.

The chain recombines TRBV7-9 with TRBJ1-4; maybe TRBD1 (5 bases). V dropped 5 bases and J dropped 5 bases, with 18 bases sitting between them. CDR1 SEHNR and CDR2 FQNEAQ come from the germline V gene (reference sequence). CDR3 length: 16 residues. CDR3 bases: TGTGCCAGCAGCCCGGTCGGGGGAGGCCCCAATGAAAAACTGTTTTTT. This sequence encodes CASSPVGGGPNEKLFF.

This chain uses TRBV7-6 with TRBJ2-1, with 8 bases matching TRBD2. Per the germline V gene, CDR1 is SGHVS and CDR2 is FNYEAQ. This CDR3 contains 19 residues. After removal of 3 bases from V and 6 bases from J, the junction contained 19 bases not matched to a gene. In nucleotides, the CDR3 is TGTGCCAGCAGCTTTTTTGGGTTTACCGGGACTAGGGGGAGCAATGAGCAGTTCTTC. Translation gives CASSFFGFTGTRGSNEQFF.

The rearrangement joins TRBV5-1 to TRBJ2-7, with a tentative D call TRBD2 (5 bases). CDR1 is SGHRS and CDR2 is YFSETQ in the germline V gene. Trimming removed 1 base at V and 2 bases at J, with 10 bases between. CDR3 length: 14 amino acids. DNA of the CDR3: TGCGCCAGCAGCTTGTACACGGGAACCTACGAGCAGTACTTC. Its protein is CASSLYTGTYEQYF.